These 29 T cell receptor beta chains came from one sample sequenced in a study of blood T cell repertoires in COVID-19. Sequenced by immunoSEQ multiplex PCR; TCRdb stores in-frame clones only, minus some. In the table there are tens of thousands of clones, about 93% of which are singletons. Material for sequencing was peripheral blood. These receptors all come from a human donor in a cohort sampled during active COVID-19.

The chain combines TRBV3-1 (or the pseudogene TRBV3-2) with TRBJ2-7; TRBD2 is a possible D gene (6 bases). From germline, CDR1 is LGHDT and CDR2 YNNKEL (reference sequence). Deletions cut 2 bases from V and 7 bases from J, with 15 bases between. This CDR3 comprises 14 residues. For the CDR3, the DNA is TGTGCCAGCAGCCAAATAGCGGACGCTGGGGAGCAGTACTTC. Its protein product is CASSQIADAGEQYF.

The chain joins TRBV7-8 to TRBJ2-7; 9 bases fit TRBD2. CDR1 is SGHVS, CDR2 FQNEAQ, per germline. The CDR3 loop spans 16 amino acids. The V gene end was trimmed by 3 bases and the J gene end by 0 bases; junction bases not matched to a gene: 6. CDR3 bases: TGTGCCAGCAGCTTCCTACTAGCGGGTGGCTCCTACGAGCAGTACTTC. Translating it yields CASSFLLAGGSYEQYF.

The chain joins TRBV4-1 to TRBJ1-6; D is possibly TRBD1 (5 bases). This CDR3 comprises 12 residues. Germline V gene lookup returns CDR1 MGHRA and CDR2 YSYEKL. V gave up 2 bases and J gave up 9 bases, with 5 bases separating them. The CDR3 region has the DNA TGCGCCAGCAGCCAACAGGGTTCACCCCTCCACTTT. Its translation is CASSQQGSPLHF.

The rearrangement links TRBV29-1 to TRBJ2-7; D is unclear. Deletions cut 5 bases from V and 5 bases from J, with 10 bases between. CDR1 is SQVTM and CDR2 is ANQGSEA in the germline V gene. The CDR3 loop spans 11 amino acids. As DNA, the CDR3 is TGCAGCGTTACCGACCTAGACGAGCAGTACTTC. It encodes CSVTDLDEQYF.

The DNA for the CDR3 is TGCGCCAGCAGCTCCGTTACCGGGACAGGGGGCGAGCAGTACTTC. Amino acids: CASSSVTGTGGEQYF. This rearrangement joins TRBV5-1 to TRBJ2-7; 11 bases agree with TRBD1. Trimming removed 3 bases from V and 6 bases from J; junction bases left unmatched: 8. Germline-derived CDR1 and CDR2 are SGHRS and YFSETQ. The CDR3 contains 15 residues.

The V and J genes are TRBV19 and TRBJ1-5; the D is unclear. Germline V gives CDR1 LNHDA, CDR2 SQIVND (reference sequence). This CDR3 contains 13 residues. V shed 3 bases and J shed 5 bases, with 8 bases lying between them. CDR3: CASSMPGYQPQHF. DNA for the CDR3: TGTGCCAGTAGTATGCCGGGGTATCAGCCCCAGCATTTT.

V gene TRBV4-3 combines with J gene TRBJ1-2; D might be TRBD1 (5 bases). Per the germline V gene, CDR1 is LGHNA and CDR2 is YSLEER. The CDR3 has 16 amino acids. With 1 base removed from V and 6 bases from J, the gap between germline ends came to 18 bases. In DNA, the CDR3 is TGCGCCAGCAGCCAAGCCTCGGGTCTAGGGGTCCATGGCTACACCTTC. Its protein product is CASSQASGLGVHGYTF.

The chain has TRBV9 and TRBJ1-1; D may be TRBD1 (6 bases). V dropped 3 bases and J dropped 9 bases, with 18 bases sitting between them. Per the germline V gene, CDR1 is SGDLS and CDR2 is YYNGEE. The CDR3 has 14 residues. The CDR3 loop is CASSAEGGMAQAFF. In DNA form, the CDR3 reads TGTGCCAGCAGCGCCGAGGGGGGGATGGCCCAAGCTTTCTTT. Variable domain in full (rest from reference TRBV9 and TRBJ1-1): DSGVTQTPKHLITATGQRVTLRCSPRSGDLSVYWYQQSLDQGLQFLIQYYNGEERAKGNILERFSAQQFPDLHSELNLSSLELGDSALYFCASSAEGGMAQAFFGQGTRLTVV.

This clone has only one observation. The chain has TRBV27 and TRBJ1-2; TRBD1 matches at 10 bases. Germline V gene lookup returns CDR1 MNHEY and CDR2 SMNVEV (reference sequence). The CDR3 totals 16 residues. V trimming: 2 bases; J trimming: 3 bases; junction bases outside the gene matches: 6. DNA of the CDR3: TGTGCCAGCAGTTTAGCGGGACAGGGGTACGACTATGGCTACACCTTC. It translates to CASSLAGQGYDYGYTF.

V is TRBV12-3 or TRBV12-4 and J is TRBJ1-1; 9 bases line up with TRBD1. V was pared by 6 bases and J by 6 bases, with 5 bases of the junction left unmatched. This CDR3 is 13 amino acids long. The CDR3 DNA reads as TGTGCCAGCAGGACAGGGGGTATATCTGAAGCTTTCTTT. Its translation: CASRTGGISEAFF.

V and J are TRBV5-1 and TRBJ1-4; TRBD1 agrees at 10 bases. Germline lookup yields CDR1 SGHRS and CDR2 YFSETQ. This CDR3 has 16 residues. V lost 3 bases to trimming and J lost 6 bases; unmatched junction nucleotides: 8. DNA of the CDR3: TGCGCCAGCAGCTGGGGACAGGGGACGGGAGATGAAAAACTGTTTTTT. This codes for CASSWGQGTGDEKLFF.

This clone has a single count. This rearrangement joins TRBV19 to TRBJ1-1; D is ambiguous. CDR3 length: 12 amino acids. Looked up from germline, CDR1 is LNHDA and CDR2 is SQIVND (reference sequence). V lost 1 base and J lost 6, with 6 bases in between. CDR3 amino acids: CASSIGVAEAFF. The CDR3 DNA reads TGTGCCAGTAGTATAGGAGTGGCTGAAGCTTTCTTT.

The gene calls are TRBV6-2 or TRBV6-3 and TRBJ2-1; 14 nucleotides agree with TRBD2. CDR1 is MNHEY and CDR2 is SVGEGT in the germline V gene. CDR3 length equals 16 residues. Trimming removed 6 bases from V and 9 bases from J; junction bases left unmatched: 10. This chain's CDR3 is CASSWTSGGSRGEQFF. In DNA form, the CDR3 reads TGTGCCAGCAGCTGGACTAGCGGGGGGTCTCGGGGTGAGCAGTTCTTC.

This clone has a single count. The chain carries TRBV28 and TRBJ2-7; the match to TRBD1 covers 8 bases. Losses at the gene ends were 5 bases for V and 3 bases for J; bases not matched to a gene: 15. The germline V gene encodes CDR1 MDHEN and CDR2 SYDVKM. This CDR3 has 17 residues. This CDR3 reads CASSPQTGRGQFYEQYF. CDR3 in DNA: TGTGCCAGCAGTCCCCAGACGGGCAGGGGGCAGTTCTACGAGCAGTACTTC.

This rearrangement joins TRBV6-2 or TRBV6-3 to TRBJ1-2; the match to TRBD1 covers 7 bases. J lost 2 bases, V lost 7 bases, and 4 bases had no gene match. The CDR3 sequence is 13 residues long. The germline V gene has CDR1 MNHEY and CDR2 SVGEGT. CDR3 in DNA: TGTGCCAGCAACCCCAGGGGGAACTATGGCTACACCTTC. This sequence encodes CASNPRGNYGYTF.

CDR3 residues: CAKRGSGNTIYF. CDR3 nucleotides: TGTGCCAAGCGAGGGTCCGGAAACACCATATATTTT. The chain is built from TRBV2 and TRBJ1-3; D remains unclear. The germline V gene has CDR1 SNHLY and CDR2 FYNNEI. V was cut by 10 bases and J by 4 bases, with 11 bases left in between. The CDR3 loop spans 12 amino acids.

The chain recombines TRBV21-1 with TRBJ2-5; TRBD1, the table's D call, lacks a check against the DNA. TRBV21-1 is termed a pseudogene. This CDR3 is 13 amino acids long. DNA of the CDR3: TGTGCCAGCAGCAAAGGGACAAAAGAGACCCAGTACTTC. It translates to CASSKGTKETQYF.

The J gene is TRBJ1-5, the V gene TRBV4-1, with TRBD1 matching 7 bases. J was trimmed by 1 base and V by 4 bases; bases with no gene match: 4. This CDR3 is 15 amino acids long. The germline CDR1 and CDR2 sequences are MGHRA and YSYEKL. CDR3 nucleotides: TGCGCCAGCAGCCGCCTCAGGGGGAGCAATCAGCCCCAGCATTTT. The encoded protein is CASSRLRGSNQPQHF.

V and J are TRBV7-6 and TRBJ2-3; 10 bases align to TRBD2. Trimming cost V 5 bases and J 4 bases; bases outside gene matches: 9. Germline CDR1 reads SGHVS; CDR2 reads FNYEAQ. The CDR3 spans 16 residues. The CDR3 here is CASSEGVAGGADTQYF. CDR3 coding DNA: TGTGCCAGCAGCGAGGGGGTAGCGGGGGGCGCAGATACGCAGTATTTT.

The chain uses TRBV19 and TRBJ1-5, with a tentative D call TRBD1 (5 bases). Germline CDR1 LNHDA, CDR2 SQIVND (reference sequence). CDR3 length: 15 residues. Trimming pared 7 bases from V and 6 bases from J, leaving 19 bases between. The CDR3 DNA reads as TGTGCCAGTAAGTTGATGACAGTCACGTCTCAGCCCCAGCATTTT. Amino acids: CASKLMTVTSQPQHF.

This chain uses TRBV28 with TRBJ1-6, with 7 bases aligning to TRBD1. With V trimmed by 5 bases and J by 6 bases, 13 bases remained unmatched. This CDR3 has 17 amino acids. Germline lookup yields CDR1 MDHEN and CDR2 SYDVKM. The CDR3 sequence is CASSRGAPGQPNSPLHF. In DNA form, the CDR3 reads TGTGCCAGCAGTAGGGGGGCCCCGGGACAGCCTAATTCACCCCTCCACTTT.

This chain joins TRBV6-6 and TRBJ1-1, with D perhaps matching TRBD1 (5 bases). CDR3 length equals 14 residues. Trimming stripped 6 bases from V and 5 bases from J, with 16 bases between. Germline values: CDR1 MNHNY, CDR2 SVGAGI (reference sequence). The CDR3 here is CASRPWGEGTEAFF. As DNA, the CDR3 is TGTGCCAGCAGGCCGTGGGGGGAGGGGACTGAAGCTTTCTTT.

The J gene is TRBJ2-7, the V gene TRBV19, with 7 positions matching TRBD2. This CDR3 is 15 amino acids long. Trimming cost V 3 bases and J 2 bases; bases outside gene matches: 7. Germline loops: CDR1 LNHDA, CDR2 SQIVND (reference sequence). The CDR3 bases are TGTGCCAGTAGTATGTTCGCGGGGGATGCCTACGAGCAGTACTTC. Translated: CASSMFAGDAYEQYF.

The chain is built from TRBV18 and TRBJ2-7; 7 bases map to TRBD1. There are 16 residues in the CDR3. After removal of 2 bases from V and 0 bases from J, the junction contained 7 bases not matched to a gene. Germline V gene sequence: CDR1 KGHSH, CDR2 LQKENI. CDR3 loop: CASSPRTGQSSYEQYF. DNA for the CDR3: TGTGCCAGCTCACCAAGGACAGGACAGAGCTCCTACGAGCAGTACTTC.

This rearrangement joins TRBV19 to TRBJ1-1; 7 bases match TRBD1. Germline V gene data show CDR1 as LNHDA and CDR2 as SQIVND (reference sequence). J gave up 1 base and V 9 bases, and 14 bases lay outside the gene matches. The CDR3 has 16 residues. CDR3: CASRKSGTVPNTEAFF. CDR3 in DNA: TGTGCCAGCAGAAAATCCGGGACAGTGCCGAACACTGAAGCTTTCTTT.

The V and J genes are TRBV6-5 and TRBJ1-6, with 7 bases lining up with TRBD1. With 2 bases clipped from V and 9 bases from J, the junction kept 1 base outside the gene matches. CDR3 length: 13 residues. Germline values: CDR1 MNHEY, CDR2 SVGAGI. In DNA, the CDR3 is TGTGCCAGCAGTTACAGGGGGCCTTCACCCCTCCACTTT. Protein: CASSYRGPSPLHF.

DNA of the CDR3: TGTGCCAGCAGGGGGCGACTTGGGACAGGACCGAATCAGCCCCAGCATTTT. It codes for CASRGRLGTGPNQPQHF. The chain employs TRBV2 and TRBJ1-5; 8 bases match TRBD1. The CDR3 has 17 residues. Germline CDR1 SNHLY, CDR2 FYNNEI. V gave up 6 bases and J gave up 4 bases; unmatched junction bases: 14.

This clone occurred once. The J gene is TRBJ1-2, the V gene TRBV2; D is ambiguous. The CDR3 consists of 16 residues. V was clipped by 4 bases and J by 8 bases, with 23 bases between them. CDR1 is SNHLY, CDR2 FYNNEI, per germline. The CDR3 DNA reads as TGTGCCAGCAGTGGAAATCAGAGAGCGTTCCCCCGGGGCTACACCTTC. Protein product: CASSGNQRAFPRGYTF. The complete variable domain, with remaining parts taken from reference TRBV2 and TRBJ1-2, reads EPEVTQTPSHQVTQMGQEVILRCVPISNHLYFYWYRQILGQKVEFLVSFYNNEISEKSEIFDDQFSVERPDGSNFTLKIRSTKLEDSAMYFCASSGNQRAFPRGYTFGSGTRLTVV.

Only one count was recorded for this clone. The rearrangement joins TRBV11-2 to TRBJ2-3; maybe TRBD1 (6 bases). This CDR3 has 16 residues. Germline CDR1 and CDR2: SGHAT and FQNNGV. V was shortened by 6 bases and J by 0 bases, with 16 bases between the two germline ends. CDR3 in amino acids: CASRSLKGESTDTQYF. In DNA, the CDR3 is TGTGCCAGCAGGTCACTCAAGGGGGAGAGCACAGATACGCAGTATTTT.